Following are 27 T cell receptor beta chains from one sample sequenced in a study of a mutant IDH1 vaccine in newly diagnosed glioma. Noted time point: week 47, end of study. Vaccinated patients received 300 ug of mutant IDH1 20-mer peptide per dose, with topical imiquimod. For these TCRs, the target antigens are not known. Sequenced by immunoSEQ multiplex PCR; TCRdb stores in-frame clones only, minus some. The sample yields approximately 21,000 clones, approximately 88% seen once. This sample comprised PBMCs, obtained from a glioma patient whose treatment included an IDH1 peptide vaccine. These receptor sequences come from a man aged 40-49 years with glioma.

The chain is built from TRBV14 and TRBJ1-1; the D gene is possibly TRBD1 (6 bases). CDR3 size: 15 residues. Deletions cut 6 bases from V and 0 bases from J, with 14 bases between. Germline CDR1 reads SGHDN; CDR2 reads FVKESK. Here the CDR3 reads CASRRQETMNTEAFF. In DNA form, the CDR3 reads TGTGCCAGCAGGCGACAGGAAACCATGAACACTGAAGCTTTCTTT.

This rearrangement joins TRBV5-5 to TRBJ2-3; D gene ambiguous. The V end was cut by 3 bases, the J end by 6 bases, with 8 bases between. Germline loops: CDR1 SGHKS, CDR2 YYEKEE (reference sequence). The CDR3 runs to 12 residues. The DNA of the CDR3 is TGTGCCAGCAGCTGGTGGGCGGATACGCAGTATTTT. It codes for CASSWWADTQYF.

The rearrangement uses TRBV7-9 and TRBJ2-7, with D possibly being TRBD1 or TRBD2 (7 bases each). V lost 1 base and J 5 bases, leaving 15 bases between the germline ends. CDR1 and CDR2 (germline): SEHNR, FQNEAQ (reference sequence). The CDR3 extends over 15 amino acids. CDR3 region: CASSLEAGGVHEQYF. CDR3 bases: TGTGCCAGCAGCTTAGAGGCAGGGGGGGTCCACGAGCAGTACTTC.

V usage is TRBV27 and J usage is TRBJ1-5; D may be TRBD1 (5 bases). The CDR3 is 16 residues long. Germline V gene data show CDR1 as MNHEY and CDR2 as SMNVEV (reference sequence). V was trimmed by 8 bases and J by 0 bases, leaving 17 bases between them. The chain's CDR3 is CASAQGGGFSNQPQHF. The CDR3 DNA reads TGTGCCAGCGCCCAGGGTGGAGGATTTAGCAATCAGCCCCAGCATTTT.

The chain joins TRBV29-1 to TRBJ2-7; 10 positions match TRBD2. The V gene's germline CDR1 is SQVTM and CDR2 ANQGSEA. The trim removed 7 bases at V and 6 bases at J, leaving 6 bases unmatched. The CDR3 runs 12 residues. In DNA, the CDR3 is TGCAGCGCCGGGACTAGCGCCACCGAGCAGTACTTC. Translated: CSAGTSATEQYF.

The chain couples TRBV13 to TRBJ2-7; D is ambiguous. The length of the CDR3 is 13 residues. Trimming pared 10 bases from V and 5 bases from J, leaving 18 bases between. Germline V gives CDR1 PRHDT, CDR2 FYEKMQ (reference sequence). For the CDR3, the DNA is TGTGCCACCACGGGTGTTACTCGGAACGAGCAGTACTTC. It codes for CATTGVTRNEQYF.

This sequence joins TRBV5-1 and TRBJ2-1; D uncertain. V was pared by 2 bases and J by 0 bases, with 6 bases between. CDR3 length: 14 residues. Germline CDR1 and CDR2: SGHRS and YFSETQ. For the CDR3, the DNA is TGCGCCAGCAGCTTAATGGGCTCCTACAATGAGCAGTTCTTC. Its protein is CASSLMGSYNEQFF. Together with reference TRBV5-1 and TRBJ2-1, the CDR3 gives the full variable domain: KAGVTQTPRYLIKTRGQQVTLSCSPISGHRSVSWYQQTPGQGLQFLFEYFSETQRNKGNFPGRFSGRQFSNSRSEMNVSTLELGDSALYLCASSLMGSYNEQFFGPGTRLTVL.

This clone was seen only once. The DNA for the CDR3 is TGCGCCAGAAGAAAAATGGGGGGGAAGCGTAGCAATCAGCCCCAGCATTTT. Encoded protein: CARRKMGGKRSNQPQHF. The V call is TRBV10-1, the J call TRBJ1-5, with D perhaps TRBD1 (5 bases). Germline V gene sequence: CDR1 WNHNN, CDR2 SYGVQD (reference sequence). Trimming pared 9 bases from V and 0 bases from J, leaving 21 bases between. The CDR3 loop spans 17 amino acids.

This sequence joins TRBV9 and TRBJ2-3, with no clear D. The CDR3 consists of 14 residues. Germline CDR1 SGDLS, CDR2 YYNGEE. The ends were cut back, 1 base at V and 4 bases at J, with 10 bases in the middle. CDR3 amino acids: CASSVMGSPDTQYF. The CDR3 nucleotides are TGTGCCAGCAGCGTAATGGGTAGCCCAGATACGCAGTATTTT.

This chain connects TRBV11-2 to TRBJ2-2; 8 bases are shared with TRBD2. Per the germline V gene, CDR1 is SGHAT and CDR2 is FQNNGV. The CDR3 contains 16 residues. The V and J ends lost 5 bases and 5 bases, in that order; junction bases with no gene match: 10. Written as DNA, the CDR3 is TGTGCCAGCAGCCCGCGGGGGGCGCAGGGTACCGGGGAGCTGTTTTTT. Translated, it gives CASSPRGAQGTGELFF. The full variable domain, with the rest looked up from reference TRBV11-2 and TRBJ2-2, is EAGVAQSPRYKIIEKRQSVAFWCNPISGHATLYWYQQILGQGPKLLIQFQNNGVVDDSQLPKDRFSAERLKGVDSTLKIQPAKLEDSAVYLCASSPRGAQGTGELFFGEGSRLTVL.

This clone came up a few times. The chain is built from TRBV2 and TRBJ1-1, with D tentatively TRBD1 (6 bases). V lost 4 bases, J lost 4 bases, and 16 bases lay in between. Germline V gene sequence: CDR1 SNHLY, CDR2 FYNNEI. This CDR3 is built from 15 residues. The CDR3 protein is CASSVPKQGGTEAFF. The CDR3, as DNA: TGTGCCAGCAGTGTTCCCAAACAGGGAGGCACTGAAGCTTTCTTT.

This rearrangement joins TRBV2 to TRBJ2-3, with 8 nucleotides matching TRBD1. J lost 4 bases, V lost 6 bases, and 9 bases had no gene match. The length of the CDR3 is 15 residues. The germline gives CDR1 SNHLY, CDR2 FYNNEI. This CDR3 is CASRREQGVADTQYF. As DNA, the CDR3 is TGTGCCAGCAGGAGGGAACAGGGGGTAGCAGATACGCAGTATTTT.

V gene TRBV15 combines with J gene TRBJ2-7; D call uncertain. CDR3 length equals 14 residues. In germline, CDR1 is LNHNV, CDR2 YYDKDF (reference sequence). Trimming took off 1 base at V and 6 bases at J, with 13 bases between the two ends. CDR3: CATSRGRAPAEQYF. The CDR3 coding sequence is TGTGCCACCAGCAGAGGACGAGCCCCGGCCGAGCAGTACTTC.

The rearrangement joins TRBV7-2 to TRBJ1-2; D ambiguous. Germline lookup yields CDR1 SGHTA and CDR2 FQGNSA. V was trimmed by 2 bases and J by 7 bases, leaving 17 bases between them. The CDR3 covers 15 residues. The chain's CDR3 is CASSLYPLGLSGYTF. Here the CDR3 DNA reads TGTGCCAGCAGCTTATACCCACTCGGACTATCTGGCTACACCTTC.

This chain connects TRBV28 to TRBJ1-1; D remains ambiguous. The length of the CDR3 is 12 residues. Deletions cut 7 bases from V and 0 bases from J, with 6 bases between. Germline CDR1 and CDR2: MDHEN and SYDVKM. CDR3 nucleotides: TGTGCCAGCACTGTGGTGAACACTGAAGCTTTCTTT. As protein: CASTVVNTEAFF.

This clone was recorded only once. The chain recombines TRBV5-4 with TRBJ2-5, with 10 bases matching TRBD1. The CDR3 is 14 amino acids. Germline V gives CDR1 SGHNT, CDR2 YYREEE (reference sequence). With V trimmed by 4 bases and J by 5 bases, 5 bases remained unmatched. In DNA, the CDR3 is TGTGCCAGCAGCCGACAGGGGGCGCAGGAGACCCAGTACTTC. It specifies CASSRQGAQETQYF.

This chain connects TRBV6-4 to TRBJ2-7; D gene unclear. V lost 4 bases and J 6 bases, leaving 13 bases between the germline ends. This CDR3 has 13 residues. Per germline, CDR1 MRHNA and CDR2 SNTAGT. This chain's CDR3 is CASSAMYEGEQYF. As DNA, the CDR3 is TGTGCCAGCAGTGCCATGTACGAAGGCGAGCAGTACTTC.

This chain connects TRBV7-9 to TRBJ2-7; a weak D match, TRBD2 (5 bases). V was pared by 0 bases and J by 2 bases, with 11 bases between. CDR1 SEHNR and CDR2 FQNEAQ come from the germline V gene (reference sequence). The CDR3 runs 15 residues. The CDR3 here is CASSLAASGAYEQYF. The CDR3 bases are TGTGCCAGCAGCTTAGCTGCCAGCGGCGCCTACGAGCAGTACTTC.

The chain couples TRBV10-3 to TRBJ2-3, with TRBD2 matching over 13 bases. V was clipped by 4 bases and J by 11 bases; unmatched bases: 12. There are 16 residues in the CDR3. Germline CDR1 is ENHRY and CDR2 is SYGVKD. The CDR3 DNA reads as TGTGCCATCAGTGCGCCTACTAGCGGGAGGGCAACGGAGCAGTATTTT. Protein product: CAISAPTSGRATEQYF.

This chain joins TRBV14 and TRBJ2-5; 7 nucleotides match TRBD2. V dropped 1 base and J dropped 2; count of bases not matched to a gene: 4. Looked up from germline, CDR1 is SGHDN and CDR2 is FVKESK. The CDR3 is 15 residues long. Written as DNA, the CDR3 is TGTGCCAGCAGCCAAGCCGGACTAGTACAAGAGACCCAGTACTTC. Its translation is CASSQAGLVQETQYF.

The CDR3 region is CASISDRVDGYTF. DNA of the CDR3: TGTGCCAGCATCTCGGACAGGGTTGACGGCTACACCTTC. The gene calls are TRBV6-1 and TRBJ1-2; 8 positions match TRBD1. This CDR3 is built from 13 residues. The V and J ends lost 7 bases and 8 bases, in that order; junction bases with no gene match: 9. CDR1 is MNHNS and CDR2 is SASEGT in the germline V gene.

This chain connects TRBV21-1 to TRBJ2-7. TRBV21-1 is a listed pseudogene. This CDR3 is built from 15 residues. CDR3 sequence: CASSIPRGVTYEQYF. As DNA, the CDR3 is TGTGCCAGCAGCATCCCCCGAGGGGTGACGTACGAGCAGTACTTC.

The chain employs TRBV29-1 and TRBJ2-1; 10 bases align to TRBD2. J gave up 0 bases and V 7 bases, and 3 bases lay outside the gene matches. CDR1 SQVTM and CDR2 ANQGSEA come from the germline V gene. The CDR3 sequence is 14 residues long. The CDR3 sequence is CSGRLAGSYNEQFF. The CDR3 DNA follows: TGCAGCGGGAGACTAGCGGGCTCCTACAATGAGCAGTTCTTC.

The CDR3 sequence: CASSLLGAPGNEKLFF. CDR3 sequence (DNA): TGTGCCAGTAGCCTCCTGGGGGCCCCGGGGAATGAAAAACTGTTTTTT. The rearrangement links TRBV19 to TRBJ1-4; D might be TRBD1 (6 bases). Trimming took off 6 bases at V and 5 bases at J, with 19 bases between the two ends. Per germline, CDR1 LNHDA and CDR2 SQIVND (reference sequence). The CDR3 has 16 residues.

This chain links TRBV7-9 with TRBJ2-7; D is perhaps TRBD1 or TRBD2 (5 bases each). The V gene lost 3 bases and the J gene lost 4 bases, with 13 bases spanning the gap. The CDR3 is made up of 14 amino acids. The V gene's germline CDR1 is SEHNR and CDR2 FQNEAQ (reference sequence). The CDR3 DNA sequence: TGTGCCAGCAGCTTGTGGGGGTCGGGATACGAGCAGTACTTC. This sequence encodes CASSLWGSGYEQYF.

V usage is TRBV6-5 and J usage is TRBJ2-7; TRBD1 is a possible D gene (6 bases). The CDR3 is 14 amino acids. CDR1 is MNHEY and CDR2 is SVGAGI in the germline V gene. V lost 0 bases, J lost 5 bases, and 11 bases lay in between. The CDR3 region is CASSYSYRDNEQYF. CDR3 DNA sequence: TGTGCCAGCAGTTACTCCTACAGGGATAACGAGCAGTACTTC.

This rearrangement joins TRBV7-2 to TRBJ2-5; tentatively, D is TRBD1 (5 bases). The germline V gene encodes CDR1 SGHTA and CDR2 FQGNSA. The CDR3 sequence is 14 residues long. V lost 1 base, J lost 5 bases, and 11 bases lay in between. The CDR3 nucleotides read TGTGCCAGCAGCTTAGATGCAGGGCGGGAGACCCAGTACTTC. Protein: CASSLDAGRETQYF.